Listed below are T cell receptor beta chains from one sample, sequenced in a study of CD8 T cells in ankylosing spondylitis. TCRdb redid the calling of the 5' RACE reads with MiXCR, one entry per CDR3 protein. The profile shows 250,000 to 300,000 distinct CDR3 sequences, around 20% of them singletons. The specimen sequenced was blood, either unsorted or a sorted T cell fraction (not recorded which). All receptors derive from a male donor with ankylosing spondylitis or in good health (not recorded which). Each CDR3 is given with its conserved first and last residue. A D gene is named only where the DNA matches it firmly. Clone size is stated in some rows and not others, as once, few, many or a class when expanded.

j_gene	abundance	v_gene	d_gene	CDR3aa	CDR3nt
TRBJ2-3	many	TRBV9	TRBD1	CASSSTGTGSLDTQYF	TGTGCCAGCAGCTCGACCGGGACAGGGAGTTTGGATACGCAGTATTTT
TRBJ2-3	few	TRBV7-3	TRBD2	CASSLASGGTSDTQYF	TGTGCCAGCAGCTTAGCTAGCGGGGGCACCTCAGATACGCAGTATTTT
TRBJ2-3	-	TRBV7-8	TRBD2	CASSSPSGGADTQYF	TGTGCCAGCAGCTCACCTAGCGGAGGGGCAGATACGCAGTATTTT
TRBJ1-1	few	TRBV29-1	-	CSVEQQGLNTEAFF	TGCAGCGTTGAACAACAGGGCTTGAACACTGAAGCTTTCTTT
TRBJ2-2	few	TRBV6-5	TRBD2	CASSYWSSGSWTGELFF	TGTGCCAGCAGTTACTGGTCTAGCGGGAGCTGGACCGGGGAGCTGTTTTTT
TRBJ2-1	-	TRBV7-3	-	CASSLPVGSYNEQFF	TGTGCCAGCAGCTTACCCGTTGGGTCCTACAATGAGCAGTTCTTC
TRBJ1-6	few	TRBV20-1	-	CSASINRDDSPLHF	TGCAGTGCTAGTATTAACAGGGATGATTCACCCCTCCACTTT
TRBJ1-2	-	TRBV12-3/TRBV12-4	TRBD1	CASSPRGHNGYTF	TGTGCCAGCAGCCCCAGGGGGCATAATGGCTACACCTTC
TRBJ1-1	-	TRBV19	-	CASSIDGLGTEAFF	TGTGCCAGTAGTATAGACGGGTTGGGGACTGAAGCTTTCTTT
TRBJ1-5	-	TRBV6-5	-	CASSYWDSNQPQHF	TGTGCCAGCAGTTACTGGGACAGCAATCAGCCCCAGCATTTT
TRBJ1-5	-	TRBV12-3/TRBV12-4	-	CASSLRGGVGDQPQHF	TGTGCCAGCAGCCTCAGGGGAGGGGTTGGGGATCAGCCCCAGCATTTT
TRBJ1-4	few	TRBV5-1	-	CASSLTGEKLFF	TGCGCCAGCAGCTTGACCGGGGAAAAACTGTTTTTT
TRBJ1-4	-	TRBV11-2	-	CASSLDRATNEKLFF	TGTGCCAGCAGCTTAGACAGGGCGACTAATGAAAAACTGTTTTTT
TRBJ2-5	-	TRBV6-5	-	CASSSPSGVGETQYF	TGTGCCAGCAGTTCTCCGTCTGGGGTCGGGGAGACCCAGTACTTC
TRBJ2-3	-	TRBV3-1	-	CASSQVGLTDTQYF	TGTGCCAGCAGCCAAGTCGGTCTCACAGATACGCAGTATTTT
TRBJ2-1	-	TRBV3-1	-	CASSASGGSYNEQFF	TGTGCCAGCAGCGCAAGTGGGGGCTCCTACAATGAGCAGTTCTTC
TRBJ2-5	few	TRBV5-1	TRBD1	CASTQDDRGRKETQYF	TGCGCCAGCACCCAGGACGACAGGGGGCGCAAAGAGACCCAGTACTTC
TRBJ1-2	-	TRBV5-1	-	CASSGGVNYGYTF	TGCGCCAGCAGCGGGGGGGTTAACTATGGCTACACCTTC
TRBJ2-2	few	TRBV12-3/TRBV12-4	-	CASRTVSGELFF	TGTGCCAGCAGGACCGTGTCCGGGGAGCTGTTTTTT
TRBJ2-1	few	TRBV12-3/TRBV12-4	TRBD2	CASRAGLASRNEQFF	TGTGCCAGCAGGGCGGGACTAGCGAGCCGCAATGAGCAGTTCTTC
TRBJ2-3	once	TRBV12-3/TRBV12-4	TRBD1	CANILDRAPDTQYF	TGTGCCAACATACTTGACAGGGCCCCAGATACGCAGTATTTT
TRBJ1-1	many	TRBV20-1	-	CSARVNHVEAFF	TGCAGTGCTAGAGTGAACCACGTTGAAGCTTTCTTT
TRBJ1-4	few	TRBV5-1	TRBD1	CASGRGGLNEKLFF	TGCGCCAGCGGCCGAGGGGGCCTTAATGAAAAACTGTTTTTT
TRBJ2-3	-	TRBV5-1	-	CASSLSGRPSRTDTQYF	TGCGCCAGCAGCTTGAGCGGCAGACCCTCTCGCACAGATACGCAGTATTTT
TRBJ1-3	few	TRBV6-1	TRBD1	CASSRGTAGLSGNTIYF	TGTGCCAGCAGCAGGGGGACAGCAGGACTCTCTGGAAACACCATATATTTT
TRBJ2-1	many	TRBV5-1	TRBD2	CASSSGLAGGPYNEQFF	TGCGCCAGCAGCTCGGGACTAGCGGGAGGCCCGTACAATGAGCAGTTCTTC
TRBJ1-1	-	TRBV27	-	CTSSGWGGGNTEAFF	TGTACCAGCAGTGGCTGGGGTGGGGGGAACACTGAAGCTTTCTTT
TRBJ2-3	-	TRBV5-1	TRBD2	CASSSYGGRRDTQYF	TGCGCCAGCAGCTCATATGGCGGGAGGCGTGATACGCAGTATTTT
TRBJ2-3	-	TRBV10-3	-	CAISGDLKGTDTQYF	TGTGCCATCAGTGGTGACTTAAAGGGCACAGATACGCAGTATTTT
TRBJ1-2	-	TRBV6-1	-	CASSESFNQGYTF	TGTGCCAGCAGTGAAAGTTTCAACCAGGGCTACACCTTC
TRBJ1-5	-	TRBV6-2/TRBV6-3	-	CASSYLDTNQPQHF	TGTGCCAGCAGTTACCTGGACACCAATCAGCCCCAGCATTTT
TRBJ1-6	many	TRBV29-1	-	CSARGTNNSPLHF	TGCAGCGCCCGAGGGACCAATAATTCACCCCTCCACTTT
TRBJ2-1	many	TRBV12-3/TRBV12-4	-	CASRSEKGPLGEQFF	TGTGCCAGCAGGAGCGAGAAGGGCCCTCTGGGGGAGCAGTTCTTC
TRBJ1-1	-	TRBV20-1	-	CSARAKREPSNTEAFF	TGCAGTGCTAGAGCGAAGAGAGAGCCCTCGAACACTGAAGCTTTCTTT
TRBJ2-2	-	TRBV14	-	CASSQHPTGELFF	TGTGCCAGCAGCCAACATCCCACCGGGGAGCTGTTTTTT
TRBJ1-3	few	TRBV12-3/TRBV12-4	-	CASSPGGSFSGNTIYF	TGTGCCAGCAGTCCCGGCGGTTCTTTCTCTGGAAACACCATATATTTT
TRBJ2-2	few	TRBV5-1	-	CASSLNMRGNTGELFF	TGCGCCAGCAGCTTGAATATGCGGGGGAACACCGGGGAGCTGTTTTTT
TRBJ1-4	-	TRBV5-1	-	CASSLNRGTTNEKLFF	TGCGCCAGCAGCTTGAATCGGGGGACGACTAATGAAAAACTGTTTTTT
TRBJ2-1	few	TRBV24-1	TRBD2	CATSDLAGAGYNEQFF	TGTGCCACCAGTGATCTAGCGGGGGCGGGGTACAATGAGCAGTTCTTC
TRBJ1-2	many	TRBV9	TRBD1	CASSKDRGGYTF	TGTGCCAGCAGCAAAGACAGGGGAGGCTACACCTTC
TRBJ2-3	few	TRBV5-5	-	CASSLEGRGDTQYF	TGTGCCAGCAGCTTGGAAGGCAGGGGTGATACGCAGTATTTT
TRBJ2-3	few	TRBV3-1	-	CASSLRSNTDTQYF	TGTGCCAGCAGCCTTCGGTCCAACACAGATACGCAGTATTTT
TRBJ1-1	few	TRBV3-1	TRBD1	CASAETGLNTEAFF	TGTGCCAGCGCCGAGACAGGGCTGAACACTGAAGCTTTCTTT
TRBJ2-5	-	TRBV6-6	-	CASSSTWGLETQYF	TGTGCCAGCAGTTCTACCTGGGGACTTGAGACCCAGTACTTC
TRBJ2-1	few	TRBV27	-	CASSFISREPYNEQFF	TGTGCCAGCAGTTTTATCAGCAGGGAGCCCTACAATGAGCAGTTCTTC
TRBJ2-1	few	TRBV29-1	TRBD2	CSVGLAGGPREQFF	TGCAGCGTTGGGCTAGCGGGAGGGCCGCGTGAGCAGTTCTTC
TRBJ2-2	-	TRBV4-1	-	CASSPAGEELFF	TGCGCCAGCAGCCCCGCAGGAGAGGAGCTGTTTTTT
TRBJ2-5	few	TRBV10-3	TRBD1	CAISDFSFNRDRVPETQYF	TGTGCCATCAGTGACTTCTCCTTTAATCGGGACAGGGTCCCAGAGACCCAGTACTTC
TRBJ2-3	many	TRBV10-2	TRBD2	CASSESLPTSASTDTQYF	TGCGCCAGCAGTGAGTCCCTGCCGACTAGCGCTAGCACAGATACGCAGTATTTT
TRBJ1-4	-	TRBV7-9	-	CASSLDRGASEKLFF	TGTGCCAGCAGCTTAGATCGGGGTGCCAGCGAAAAACTGTTTTTT
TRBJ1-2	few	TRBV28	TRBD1	CASSAPGTGDYGYTF	TGTGCCAGCAGTGCACCCGGGACAGGGGACTATGGCTACACCTTC
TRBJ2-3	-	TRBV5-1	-	CASSLGAVLSTDTQYF	TGCGCCAGCAGCTTGGGGGCGGTGCTTAGCACAGATACGCAGTATTTT
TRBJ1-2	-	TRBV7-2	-	CASSLGWRAVNYGYTF	TGTGCCAGCAGCTTGGGGTGGAGGGCAGTTAACTATGGCTACACCTTC
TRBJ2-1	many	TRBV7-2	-	CASSLGAGRLHNEQFF	TGTGCCAGCAGCTTAGGTGCAGGGCGCTTACACAATGAGCAGTTCTTC
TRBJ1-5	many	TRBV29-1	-	CSAITGINQPQHF	TGCAGCGCCATTACAGGGATCAATCAGCCCCAGCATTTT
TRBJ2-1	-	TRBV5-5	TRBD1	CASSISGTGRNEQFF	TGTGCCAGCAGCATATCCGGGACAGGGCGGAATGAGCAGTTCTTC